Listed below are T cell receptor beta chains from one sample, sequenced in a study of cytomegalovirus exposure and HLA in healthy donors. Only in-frame clones appear in the TCRdb table, and some are missing; sequencing was by immunoSEQ multiplex PCR. The table includes about 90,000 clones, over 65% detected once. The sequenced material came from PBMCs. The receptors originated from a man between 25 and 39 years old in good health and CMV-seropositive. The CDR3 runs from the conserved cysteine through the conserved F or W. D genes are given only for firm matches.

V: TRBV18
D: .
CDR3: CASSQSGDGEAFF

V: TRBV15
D: .
CDR3: CATSPDKYEQYF

V: TRBV2
D: .
CDR3: CASSEGVVYNEQFF

V: TRBV27
D: TRBD2
CDR3: CASSWGTSGSGEQYF

V: TRBV29-1
D: .
CDR3: CSVEVQTNTIYF

V: TRBV11-2
D: .
CDR3: CASSLGDYTEAFF

V: TRBV25-1
D: .
CDR3: CASSETGTIDEKLFF

V: TRBV9
D: .
CDR3: CASSVEARGTGNTIYF

V: TRBV5-1
D: TRBD1
CDR3: CASRPTGQGGEAFF

V: TRBV5-1
D: .
CDR3: CASSLARGLGGTEAFF

V: TRBV7-8
D: TRBD2
CDR3: CASSSAAGASYEQYF

V: TRBV5-1
D: .
CDR3: CASSFGGQGADTQYF

V: TRBV2
D: .
CDR3: CASSDLGGGGFGEQYF

V: TRBV4-1
D: TRBD2
CDR3: CASSLGGADEQYF

V: TRBV9
D: TRBD2
CDR3: CASSVESGGTGELFF

V: TRBV6-1
D: TRBD1
CDR3: CASTGTANTEAFF

V: TRBV18
D: TRBD1
CDR3: CASSPGQGGNTIYF

V: TRBV5-4
D: .
CDR3: CASSPPAGANVLTF

V: TRBV7-9
D: TRBD1
CDR3: CASSPEQGSETQYF

V: TRBV28
D: TRBD1
CDR3: CASSLLGQGVNTEAFF